One and the same sample provided the 5 T cell receptor beta chains below, sequenced in a study of T cells in Graves' hyperthyroidism and ophthalmopathy (dated by TCRdb to between 2018 and 2020). The library was built by means of multiplex PCR. Sequencing relied on an Illumina HiSeq 2000. The TCR beta CDR3 regions were amplified from the RNA transcripts. For the first round of RT-PCR on the TCR CDR3, the HTBI primer set was used together with the Qiagen OneStep RT-PCR kit. Starting from the raw public reads, TCRdb applied fastp trimming at Q25, assembled clones with MiXCR and retained in-frame beta chains. Identical CDR3 proteins give one entry, which carries the most common genes and DNA. A total of about 640,000 distinct CDR3 sequences appear in this sample, less than 25% of them only once. The ten largest clones take up roughly 30% of the sample. Sample: blood. The receptor source for this set is a man aged 25 to 40 with Graves' ophthalmopathy.

The sample holds many counts of this clonotype. The gene calls are TRBV12-3 or TRBV12-4 and TRBJ2-2, with TRBD1 as a possible D gene (5 bases). The CDR3 runs 12 residues. Between the trimmed V and J ends, which lost 2 bases and 7 bases, there was a span of 5 bases. CDR3 sequence reads: CASSLRGGELFF. In DNA form, the CDR3 reads TGTGCCAGCAGTTTAAGGGGCGGGGAGCTGTTTTTT.

In this sample, this clonotype turned up a few times. This chain joins TRBV28 and TRBJ1-6; a weak D match, TRBD1 (6 bases). CDR3 length equals 15 residues. The V and J ends lost 4 bases and 9 bases respectively, with 16 bases between them. Per germline, CDR1 MDHEN and CDR2 SYDVKM. In DNA form, the CDR3 reads TGTGCCAGCAGTTCTTTTCAGGGGCCGTTTTCACCCCTCCACTTT. Translation: CASSSFQGPFSPLHF.

This chain joins TRBV7-3 and TRBJ2-7; D might be TRBD1 (8 bases). V lost 2 bases and J lost 4, with 36 bases in between. The CDR3 loop spans 22 amino acids. Germline loops: CDR1 SGHTA, CDR2 FQGTGA. CDR3 protein: CASSLLCGGQDIKAGARYEQYF. DNA of the CDR3: TGTGCCAGCAGCTTATTGTGCGGGGGACAGGATATCAAGGCGGGAGCTCGTTACGAGCAGTACTTC.

The gene calls are TRBV2 and TRBJ2-3, with TRBD2 as a possible D gene (5 bases). Germline CDR1 reads SNHLY; CDR2 reads FYNNEI. Trimming took 4 bases from V and 3 from J, leaving 8 bases between them. This CDR3 is 13 amino acids long. As DNA, the CDR3 is TGTGCCAGCAGTGTGGAGGCGACAGATACGCAGTATTTT. Translating it yields CASSVEATDTQYF. Together with reference TRBV2 and TRBJ2-3, the CDR3 gives the full variable domain: EPEVTQTPSHQVTQMGQEVILRCVPISNHLYFYWYRQILGQKVEFLVSFYNNEISEKSEIFDDQFSVERPDGSNFTLKIRSTKLEDSAMYFCASSVEATDTQYFGPGTRLTVL.

This clonotype was recorded a few times. The chain uses TRBV19 and TRBJ2-7; 10 bases are shared with TRBD1. Germline lookup yields CDR1 LNHDA and CDR2 SQIVND (reference sequence). The CDR3 has 14 residues. V shed 2 bases and J 6 bases; nucleotides not matched to a gene: 4. For the CDR3, the DNA is TGTGCCAGTAGTATATCCGGGACAGGGGCCGAGCAGTACTTC. Translating gives CASSISGTGAEQYF. Variable domain in full (rest from reference TRBV19 and TRBJ2-7): DGGITQSPKYLFRKEGQNVTLSCEQNLNHDAMYWYRQDPGQGLRLIYYSQIVNDFQKGDIAEGYSVSREKKESFPLTVTSAQKNPTAFYLCASSISGTGAEQYFGPGTRLTVT.